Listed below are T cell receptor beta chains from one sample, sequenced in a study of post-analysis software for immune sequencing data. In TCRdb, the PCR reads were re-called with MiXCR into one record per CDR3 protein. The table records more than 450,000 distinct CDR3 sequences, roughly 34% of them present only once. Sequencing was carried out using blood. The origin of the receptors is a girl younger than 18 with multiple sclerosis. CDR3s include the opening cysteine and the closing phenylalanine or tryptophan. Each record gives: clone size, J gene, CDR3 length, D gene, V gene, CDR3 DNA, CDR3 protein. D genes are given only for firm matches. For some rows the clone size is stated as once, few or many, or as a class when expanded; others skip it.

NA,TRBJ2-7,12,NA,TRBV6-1,TGTGCCAGCAGTGAGGCCGCCTACGAGCAGTACTTC,CASSEAAYEQYF
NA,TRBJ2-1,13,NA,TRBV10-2,TGCGCCAGCAGTGAGGATACCCAAGGGACCCAGTTCTTC,CASSEDTQGTQFF
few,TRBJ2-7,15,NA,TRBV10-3,TGTGCCATCAGGAGGACAGCTAAGCAAAACTACGAGCAGTACTTC,CAIRRTAKQNYEQYF
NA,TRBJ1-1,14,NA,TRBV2,TGTGCCAGCAGTGAGACAGCTCCTAAGGGTGAAGCTTTCTTT,CASSETAPKGEAFF
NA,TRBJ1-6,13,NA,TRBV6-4,TGTGCCAGCAGTGCAGAGGAAGGCTCACCCCTCCACTTT,CASSAEEGSPLHF
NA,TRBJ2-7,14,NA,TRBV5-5,TGTGCCAGCAGCTTGGGGGGACATACCTACGAGCAGTACTTC,CASSLGGHTYEQYF
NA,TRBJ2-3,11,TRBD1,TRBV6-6,TGTGCCAGCAGTTACTCGGGACAGAGGTATTTT,CASSYSGQRYF
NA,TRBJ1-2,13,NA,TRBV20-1,TGCAGTGCTAGGGGGCAGGCGGACTATGGCTACACCTTC,CSARGQADYGYTF
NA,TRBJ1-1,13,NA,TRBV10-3,TGTGCCATCAATTCAAATGAAGGCACTGAAGCTTTCTTT,CAINSNEGTEAFF
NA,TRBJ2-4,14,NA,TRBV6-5,TGTGCCAGCAGTTCACGAGCATCCAAAAACATTCAGTACTTC,CASSSRASKNIQYF
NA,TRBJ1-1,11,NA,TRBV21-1,TGTGCCAGCAGGTTAAATACGGGAGCTTTCTTT,CASRLNTGAFF
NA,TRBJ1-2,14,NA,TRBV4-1,TGCGCCAGCAGCCAAGATGGGGAGTCTGGAGGCTACACCTTC,CASSQDGESGGYTF
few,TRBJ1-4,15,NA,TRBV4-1,TGCGCCAGCAGCCAAGTGGGAGGCTCTGGCGAAAAACTGTTTTTT,CASSQVGGSGEKLFF
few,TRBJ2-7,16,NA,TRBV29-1,TGCAGCGTTGAAGGCCCCAGGGGCGGGACGGACTACGAGCAGTACTTC,CSVEGPRGGTDYEQYF
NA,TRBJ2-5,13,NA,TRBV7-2,TGTGCCAGCAGCCGAGACCCGCAAGAGACCCAGTACTTC,CASSRDPQETQYF
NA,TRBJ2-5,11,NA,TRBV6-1,TGTGCCAGCCGCTCCCGGGTGACCCAGTACTTC,CASRSRVTQYF
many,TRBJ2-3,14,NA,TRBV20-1,TGCAGTGCTTCGTCTATATGGGGGTCAGATACGCAGTATTTT,CSASSIWGSDTQYF
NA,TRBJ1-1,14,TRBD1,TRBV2,TGTGCCAGCAGACCCAGGGGGGGGAACACTGAAGCTTTCTTT,CASRPRGGNTEAFF
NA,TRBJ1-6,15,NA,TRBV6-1,TGTGCCAGCAGTCCTCAGGGGTCCTATAATTCACCCCTCCACTTT,CASSPQGSYNSPLHF
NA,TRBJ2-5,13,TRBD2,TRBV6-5,TGTGCCAGCAGTTACTTCCAGGGAGGGGAGCAGTACTTC,CASSYFQGGEQYF
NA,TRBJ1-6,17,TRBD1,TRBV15,TGTGCCACCCACGATCGCAGGACAGGGAGTCGAAATTCACCCCTCCACTTT,CATHDRRTGSRNSPLHF
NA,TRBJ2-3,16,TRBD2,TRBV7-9,TGTGCCAGCAGCCAACTACTAGCGGGGGGGGCAGATACGCAGTATTTT,CASSQLLAGGADTQYF
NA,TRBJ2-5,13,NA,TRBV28,TGTGCCCGAAAAAGGAACACCCGGGAGACCCAGTACTTC,CARKRNTRETQYF
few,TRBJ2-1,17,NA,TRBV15,TGTGCCACCAGCAGAGATAGGGGTTCGGGACTCTACAATGAGCAGTTCTTC,CATSRDRGSGLYNEQFF
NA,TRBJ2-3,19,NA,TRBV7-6,TGTGCCAGCAGCTTATACGCCGTGTGGGGGCCGGTTAGCACAGATACGCAGTATTTT,CASSLYAVWGPVSTDTQYF
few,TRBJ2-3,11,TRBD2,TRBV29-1,TGCAGCCTAGCGGTCACAGATACGCAGTATTTT,CSLAVTDTQYF
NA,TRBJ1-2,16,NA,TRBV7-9,TGTGCCAGCAGCACGTACACAGGGACCACTAACTATGGCTACACCTTC,CASSTYTGTTNYGYTF
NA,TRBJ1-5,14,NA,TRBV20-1,TGCAGTGCTAGAGAAACGGCGGGCAATCAGCCCCAGCATTTT,CSARETAGNQPQHF
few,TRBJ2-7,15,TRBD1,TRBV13,TGTGCCAGCAGCTTAGCAGGACAGGGTAACTACGAGCAGTACTTC,CASSLAGQGNYEQYF
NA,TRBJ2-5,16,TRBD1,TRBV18,TGTGCCAGCTCACCATTGACAGGGCTGATCCAAGAGACCCAGTACTTC,CASSPLTGLIQETQYF
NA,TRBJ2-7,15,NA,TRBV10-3,TGTGCCACCGCGGTCCATAGCGGACTATCCTACGAGCAGTACTTC,CATAVHSGLSYEQYF
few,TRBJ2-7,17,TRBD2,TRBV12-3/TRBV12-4,TGTGCCAGCAGCCATGGGACTAGCGGGGGGTCAGCTTACGAGCAGTACTTC,CASSHGTSGGSAYEQYF
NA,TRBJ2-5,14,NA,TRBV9,TGTGCCAGCAGCGTAGATCAGGATGGGGAGACCCAGTACTTC,CASSVDQDGETQYF
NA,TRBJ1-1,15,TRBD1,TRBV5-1,TGCGCCAGCAGCCCTCGAGACAGGGTGAACACTGAAGCTTTCTTT,CASSPRDRVNTEAFF
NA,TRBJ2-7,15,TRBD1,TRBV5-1,TGCGCCAGCAGCTTCGTGGGGACAGGGACTAACGAGCAGTACTTC,CASSFVGTGTNEQYF
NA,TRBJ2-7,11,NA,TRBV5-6,TGTGCCAGCAGCAAAATCTACGAGCAGTACTTC,CASSKIYEQYF
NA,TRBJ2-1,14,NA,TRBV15,TGTGCCCCCAGCAGAGAGGGGGTCTGGAATGAGCAGTTCTTC,CAPSREGVWNEQFF
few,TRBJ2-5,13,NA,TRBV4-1,TGCGCCAGCAGCCAAGGGGCAATAGAGACCCAGTACTTC,CASSQGAIETQYF
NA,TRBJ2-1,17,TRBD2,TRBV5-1,TGCGCCAGCAGCTTGGCCAATACTAGCGGGGATTGGCATGAGCAGTTCTTC,CASSLANTSGDWHEQFF
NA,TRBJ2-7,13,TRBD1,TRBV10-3,TGTGCCATCAACCCGGGACAGGGGTACGAGCAGTACTTC,CAINPGQGYEQYF
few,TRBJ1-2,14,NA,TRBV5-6,TGTGCCAGCAGCCTCATGACGGGGGCTCGTGGCTACACCTTC,CASSLMTGARGYTF